The entry below describes one T cell receptor (beta chain). V gave up 6 bases and J gave up 6 bases, with 15 bases separating them. The germline V gene has CDR1 MNHEY and CDR2 SVGAGI. CDR3 size: 14 residues. The data were taken from a study of T cells in narcolepsy. Sequencing used immunoSEQ multiplex PCR; TCRdb keeps in-frame clones, though not all of them. This sample yields about 34,000 clones, of which about three quarters are seen a single time; 1.2% belongs to the top ten. The sequenced material came from CD45RA- memory CD4+ T cells from PBMCs. This clonotype originated in a human donor with narcolepsy. The J gene is TRBJ2-1, the V gene TRBV6-5; D unresolved. CDR3 DNA sequence: TGTGCCAGCAGCCCCCTATCGGCCGGCAATGAGCAGTTCTTC. Its translation is CASSPLSAGNEQFF.